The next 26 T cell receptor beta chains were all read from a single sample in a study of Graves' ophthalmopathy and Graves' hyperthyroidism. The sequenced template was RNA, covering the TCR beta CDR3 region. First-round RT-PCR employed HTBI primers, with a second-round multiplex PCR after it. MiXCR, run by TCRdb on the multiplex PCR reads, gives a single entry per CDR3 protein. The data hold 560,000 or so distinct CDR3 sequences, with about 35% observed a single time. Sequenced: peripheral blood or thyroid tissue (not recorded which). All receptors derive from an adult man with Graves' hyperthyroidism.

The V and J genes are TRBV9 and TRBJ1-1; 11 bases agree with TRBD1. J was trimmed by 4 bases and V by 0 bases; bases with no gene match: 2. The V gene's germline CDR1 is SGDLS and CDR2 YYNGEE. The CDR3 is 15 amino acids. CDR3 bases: TGTGCCAGCAGCGTAGCCGGGACAGGGGGCACTGAAGCTTTCTTT. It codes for CASSVAGTGGTEAFF.

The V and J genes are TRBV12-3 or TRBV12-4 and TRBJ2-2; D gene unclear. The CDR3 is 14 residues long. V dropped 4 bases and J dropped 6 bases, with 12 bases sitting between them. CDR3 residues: CASSYDPPPGELFF. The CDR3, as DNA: TGTGCCAGCAGTTATGATCCCCCCCCCGGGGAGCTGTTTTTT.

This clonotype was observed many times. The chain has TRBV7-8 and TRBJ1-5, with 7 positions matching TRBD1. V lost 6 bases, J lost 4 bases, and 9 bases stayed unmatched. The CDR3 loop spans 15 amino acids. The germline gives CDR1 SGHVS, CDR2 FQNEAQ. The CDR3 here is CASSVYTGQNQPQHF. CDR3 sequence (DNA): TGTGCCAGCAGTGTGTACACGGGACAGAATCAGCCCCAGCATTTT.

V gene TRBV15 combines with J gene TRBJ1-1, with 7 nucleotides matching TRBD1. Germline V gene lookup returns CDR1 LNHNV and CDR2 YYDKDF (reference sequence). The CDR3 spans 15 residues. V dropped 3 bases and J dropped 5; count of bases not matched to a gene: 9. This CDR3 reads CATSSPGGDSTEAFF. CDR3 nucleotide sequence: TGTGCCACCAGCAGCCCGGGGGGGGACAGTACTGAAGCTTTCTTT.

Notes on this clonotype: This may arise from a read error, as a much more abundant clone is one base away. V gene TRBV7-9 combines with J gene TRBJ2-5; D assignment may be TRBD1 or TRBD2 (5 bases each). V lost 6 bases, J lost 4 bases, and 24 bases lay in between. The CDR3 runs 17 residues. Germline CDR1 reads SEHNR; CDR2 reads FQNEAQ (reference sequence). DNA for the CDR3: TGTGCCAGCAGTCCTACGGGACGGGGTTCGTTTCGAGAGACCCAGTACTTC. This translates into CASSPTGRGSFRETQYF.

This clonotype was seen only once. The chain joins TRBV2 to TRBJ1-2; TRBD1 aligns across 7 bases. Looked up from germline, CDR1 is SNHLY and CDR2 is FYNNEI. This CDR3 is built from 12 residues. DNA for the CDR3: TGTGCTAGGGAAGACAGGGTCTATGGCTACACCTTC. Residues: CAREDRVYGYTF.

CDR3 loop: CASGWDSEKLFF. The DNA for the CDR3 is TGTGCCAGCGGCTGGGACAGTGAAAAACTGTTTTTT. V gene TRBV7-9 combines with J gene TRBJ1-4; 7 positions agree with TRBD1. V shed 8 bases and J 7 bases; nucleotides not matched to a gene: 4. CDR3 length equals 12 residues. Looked up from germline, CDR1 is SEHNR and CDR2 is FQNEAQ (reference sequence).

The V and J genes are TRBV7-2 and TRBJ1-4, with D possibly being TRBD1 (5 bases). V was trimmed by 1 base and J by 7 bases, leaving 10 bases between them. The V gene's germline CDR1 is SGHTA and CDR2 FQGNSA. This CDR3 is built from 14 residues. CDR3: CASSLVGAGEKLFF. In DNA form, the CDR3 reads TGTGCCAGCAGCTTAGTAGGGGCAGGTGAAAAACTGTTTTTT. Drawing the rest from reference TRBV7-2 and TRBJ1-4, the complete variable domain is GAGVSQSPSNKVTEKGKDVELRCDPISGHTALYWYRQSLGQGLEFLIYFQGNSAPDKSGLPSDRFSAERTGGSVSTLTIQRTQQEDSAVYLCASSLVGAGEKLFFGSGTQLSVL.

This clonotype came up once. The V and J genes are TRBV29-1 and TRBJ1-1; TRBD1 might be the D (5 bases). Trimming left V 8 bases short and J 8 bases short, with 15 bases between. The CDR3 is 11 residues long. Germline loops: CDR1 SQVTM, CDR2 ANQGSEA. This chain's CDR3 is CSTPTGAEAFF. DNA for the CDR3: TGCAGCACCCCGACCGGGGCCGAAGCTTTCTTT.

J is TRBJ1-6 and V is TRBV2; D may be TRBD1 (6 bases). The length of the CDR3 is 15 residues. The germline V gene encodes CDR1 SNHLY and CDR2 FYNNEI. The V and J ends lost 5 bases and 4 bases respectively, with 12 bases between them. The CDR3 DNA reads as TGTGCCAGCAGTCCCGGGCAGGGGTATAATTCACCCCTCCACTTT. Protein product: CASSPGQGYNSPLHF.

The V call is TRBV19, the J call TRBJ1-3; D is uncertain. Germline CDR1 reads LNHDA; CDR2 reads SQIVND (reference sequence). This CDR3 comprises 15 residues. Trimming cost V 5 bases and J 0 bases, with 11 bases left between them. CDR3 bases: TGTGCCAGTAGTTCTAATCCGAGCTCTGGAAACACCATATATTTT. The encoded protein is CASSSNPSSGNTIYF.

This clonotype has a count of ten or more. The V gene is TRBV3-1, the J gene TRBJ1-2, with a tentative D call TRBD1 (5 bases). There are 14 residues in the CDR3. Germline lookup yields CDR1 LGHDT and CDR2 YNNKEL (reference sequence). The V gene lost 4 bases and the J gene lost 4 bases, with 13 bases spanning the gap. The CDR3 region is CASSPLGQGYGYTF. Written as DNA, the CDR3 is TGTGCCAGCAGCCCGCTGGGGCAAGGCTATGGCTACACCTTC.

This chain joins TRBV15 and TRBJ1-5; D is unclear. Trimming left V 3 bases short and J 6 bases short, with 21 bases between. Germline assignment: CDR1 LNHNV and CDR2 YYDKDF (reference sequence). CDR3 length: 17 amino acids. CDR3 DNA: TGTGCCACCAGCAGCCTTGCCCTCGGGAATAGTAGTCAGCCCCAGCATTTT. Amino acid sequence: CATSSLALGNSSQPQHF.

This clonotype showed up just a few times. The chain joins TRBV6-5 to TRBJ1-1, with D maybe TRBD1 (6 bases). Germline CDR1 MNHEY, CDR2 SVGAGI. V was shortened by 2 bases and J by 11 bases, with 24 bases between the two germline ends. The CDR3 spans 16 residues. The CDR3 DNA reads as TGTGCCAGCAGTTACGGAGAAACGGGAACGAGGGGGGTGGCTTTCTTT. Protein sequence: CASSYGETGTRGVAFF.

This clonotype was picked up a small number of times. For the CDR3, the DNA is TGTGCCAGCAGCCCTTCGGCAGGTTTTCACCAAGAGACCCAGTACTTC. Its translation: CASSPSAGFHQETQYF. The V and J genes are TRBV11-2 and TRBJ2-5; no reliable D call. V was clipped by 5 bases and J by 0 bases, with 16 bases between them. The germline V gene encodes CDR1 SGHAT and CDR2 FQNNGV. The CDR3 sequence is 16 residues long.

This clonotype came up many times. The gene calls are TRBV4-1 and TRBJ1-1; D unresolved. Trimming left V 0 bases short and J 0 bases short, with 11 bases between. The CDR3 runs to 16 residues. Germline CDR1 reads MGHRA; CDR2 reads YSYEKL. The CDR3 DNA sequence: TGCGCCAGCAGCCAAGAAGAGTGGGTCTTGAACACTGAAGCTTTCTTT. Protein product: CASSQEEWVLNTEAFF.

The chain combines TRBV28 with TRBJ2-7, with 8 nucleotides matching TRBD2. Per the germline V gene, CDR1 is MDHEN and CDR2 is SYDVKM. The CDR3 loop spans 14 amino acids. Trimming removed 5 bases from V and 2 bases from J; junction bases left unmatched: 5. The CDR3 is CASSPPGGAYEQYF. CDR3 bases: TGTGCCAGCAGTCCGCCCGGGGGGGCCTACGAGCAGTACTTC.

The CDR3 sequence is CASSASGGQGYQETQYF. In nucleotides, the CDR3 is TGCGCCAGCAGTGCTAGCGGGGGACAGGGATACCAAGAGACCCAGTACTTC. V and J are TRBV10-2 and TRBJ2-5; TRBD2 is a possible D gene (10 bases). Germline CDR1 is WSHSY and CDR2 is SAAADI. The CDR3 runs 17 residues. V was clipped by 4 bases and J by 0 bases, with 18 bases between them.

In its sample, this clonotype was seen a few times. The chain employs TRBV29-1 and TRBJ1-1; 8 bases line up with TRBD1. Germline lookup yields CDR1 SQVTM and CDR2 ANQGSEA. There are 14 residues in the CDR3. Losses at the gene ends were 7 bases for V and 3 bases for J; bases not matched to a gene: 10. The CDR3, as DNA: TGCAGCGCCCCGGACAGGGAAGCGTACACTGAAGCTTTCTTT. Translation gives CSAPDREAYTEAFF. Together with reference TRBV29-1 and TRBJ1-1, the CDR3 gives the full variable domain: SAVISQKPSRDICQRGTSLTIQCQVDSQVTMMFWYRQQPGQSLTLIATANQGSEATYESGFVIDKFPISRPNLTFSTLTVSNMSPEDSSIYLCSAPDREAYTEAFFGQGTRLTVV.

In nucleotides, the CDR3 is TGTGCCAGCTCACCACAAAGGGGCTGGGAGACCCAGTACTTC. Translating it yields CASSPQRGWETQYF. The chain couples TRBV18 to TRBJ2-5, with D tentatively TRBD1 (5 bases). Trimming shortened V by 1 base and J by 5 bases, and 11 bases separated the two germline ends. Germline V gene data show CDR1 as KGHSH and CDR2 as LQKENI. The CDR3 is 14 amino acids.

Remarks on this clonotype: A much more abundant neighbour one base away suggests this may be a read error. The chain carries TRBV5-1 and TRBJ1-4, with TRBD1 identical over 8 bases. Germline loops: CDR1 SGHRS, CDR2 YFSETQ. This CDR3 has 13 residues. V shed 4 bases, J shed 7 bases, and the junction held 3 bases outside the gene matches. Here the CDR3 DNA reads TGCGCCAGCAGCCAGGGGGCAGCTGAAAAACTGTTTTTT. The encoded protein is CASSQGAAEKLFF.

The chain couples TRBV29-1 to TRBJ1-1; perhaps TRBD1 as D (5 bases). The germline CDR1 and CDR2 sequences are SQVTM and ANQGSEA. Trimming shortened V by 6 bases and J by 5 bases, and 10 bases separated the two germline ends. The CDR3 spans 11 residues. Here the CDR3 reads CSVEWGTEAFF. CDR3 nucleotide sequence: TGCAGCGTGGAATGGGGGACTGAAGCTTTCTTT.

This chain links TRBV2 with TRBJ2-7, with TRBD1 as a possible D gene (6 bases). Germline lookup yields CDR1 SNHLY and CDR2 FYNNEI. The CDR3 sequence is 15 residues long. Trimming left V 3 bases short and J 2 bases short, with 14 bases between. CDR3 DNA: TGTGCCAGCAGTGAGTTTCGGGACAAGACCTACGAGCAGTACTTC. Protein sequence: CASSEFRDKTYEQYF.

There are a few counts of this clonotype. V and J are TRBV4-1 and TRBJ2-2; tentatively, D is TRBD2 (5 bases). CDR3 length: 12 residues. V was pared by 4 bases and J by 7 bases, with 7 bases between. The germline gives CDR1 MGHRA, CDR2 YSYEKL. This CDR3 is CASSRGLGELFF. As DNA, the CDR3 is TGCGCCAGCAGCCGAGGACTCGGGGAGCTGTTTTTT.

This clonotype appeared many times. The CDR3 spells CASSDRQFQPQHF. The CDR3, as DNA: TGTGCCAGTAGTGATAGACAATTTCAGCCCCAGCATTTT. The rearrangement joins TRBV19 to TRBJ1-5; D unresolved. The V end was cut by 5 bases, the J end by 6 bases, with 11 bases between. The CDR3 has 13 amino acids. Germline CDR1 is LNHDA and CDR2 is SQIVND (reference sequence).

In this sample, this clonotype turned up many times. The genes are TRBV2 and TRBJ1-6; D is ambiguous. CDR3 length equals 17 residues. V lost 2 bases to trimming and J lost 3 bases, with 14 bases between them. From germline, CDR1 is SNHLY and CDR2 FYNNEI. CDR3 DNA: TGTGCCAGCAGTGAACTTACCTCCGGGATCTATAATTCACCCCTCCACTTT. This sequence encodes CASSELTSGIYNSPLHF.